This T cell receptor beta chain comes out of a study of beta chain features in type 1 diabetes (dated by TCRdb to the late 2010s). Describing the broader study: Mean age, gender distribution, total cell number and subset yield were not different between patients and healthy donors. Across all samples, fewer than 110,000,000 sorted cells were examined, and cell number per subset correlated strongly with RNA yield. In the study, TCRB repertoires of sorted circulating CD4+ T cell subsets from recently diagnosed type 1 diabetes patients were compared with those of matched healthy donors. Regulatory and stem cell-like memory subsets were isolated from only 8 patients and roughly 8 healthy donors, whereas naive and central memory subsets came from all 30 or so donors. Broad study findings and their caveats: Naive, central memory and regulatory TCRB repertoires appeared more similar among patients than among healthy donors. Patients with type 1 diabetes made fewer insertions and deleted more nucleotides at VDJ recombination sites, implying thymic rearrangement abnormalities. Only small numbers of individuals were included in the HLA sub-analyses, which left unresolved whether HLA type had any influence on TCRB rearrangement. A moderate but significant shortening of TCRB CDR3 length was observed in type 1 diabetes patients in all four CD4+ subsets. Shorter templates might be favored by PCR, yet because patient and control samples were amplified and corrected together, any such skew would affect both groups equally. Because cDNA was sequenced instead of genomic DNA, activated cells with high expression could be over-represented, although the groups did not differ in activation or CD3 levels.

Remarks on this clone: Its antigen remains undetermined. Per-base qualities were not stored, and no clone one base away is much larger.

Each donor gave one peripheral blood draw, roughly 0.12 L on average, collected into heparinised tubes. A BD FACSAria II and a panel including CD45RO, CCR7, CD25, CD127, CD95 and CD27 were used to sort naive, central memory, regulatory and stem cell-like memory CD4+ T cells. Every sorted population had a purity above 95%. PBMCs were separated immediately by Lymphoprep density gradient centrifugation and were stained directly, without being cultured. Samples were stained and sorted in pairs, with one healthy donor and one patient per experiment, so that batch effects were minimized. The entire isolated RNA was reverse transcribed using the High Capacity cDNA Reverse Transcription Kit, and thus expressed TCRB transcripts were sequenced. Deep immunoSEQ sequencing was applied to naive, central memory and regulatory T cell samples, giving an average of roughly 3.5 million total reads per sample. After sorted cells were lysed in RLT buffer, RNA was extracted with DNase-treated RNeasy Micro or Mini kits, with the choice depending on cell number. Each cell subset was processed on its own to prevent cross-contamination, while patient and healthy donor samples were processed together. TCRB sequences were amplified from cDNA with the immunoSEQ multiplex PCR, producing 87-bp fragments spanning the CDR3 region. Amplicons were sequenced on the Illumina HiSeq platform. For the original study's pipeline: Synthetic template baselines were used to correct PCR bias computationally, reads within Hamming distance 2 were collapsed together, and singletons that could not be merged were discarded. By aligning reads against IMGT, V, D and J genes, CDR3 length, and insertions or deletions at six rearrangement sites were assigned. Within each subset, clonotype counts were normalized to the number of sorted cells before true diversity and Gini coefficients were calculated with the tcR R package. The overlap coefficient, calculated on TCRB nucleotide sequences, was used to quantify repertoire sharing. Out-of-frame TCRB sequences from naive cells were analyzed to stand in for the pre-selection repertoire. What TCRdb holds here is the immuneACCESS table cut down to in-frame rearrangements. Part of the clones is not present; checked against another copy, under half of the missing clones reflect an unresolved V gene, and the others are unexplained. V, J and clone size are taken as reported in that table, and D and trimming were inferred from the DNA itself. Recorded for this sample are roughly 240,000 clones; roughly 13% of them occurred a single time. 0.025% to 0.03% of the sample rests with the top ten.

The junction shows trimming of 5 bases on V and 3 bases on J, and the gene matches do not reach 9 bases of it. From the cysteine through the phenylalanine, the CDR3 covers 15 amino acids. Of all the DNA, just the CDR3 is kept, 45 bases in frame from base 1. Based on the germline V gene, the CDR1 and CDR2 sequences are SGHTA and FQGNSA. The TCR originated in a woman aged 40 to 50 in good health. Sample: naive CD4+ T cells from blood. Interpreted using the paper, the cell subset or site label stands for: true naive CD4+ T cells. The chain joins TRBV7-2 to TRBJ2-7; the central 8 bases match TRBD1. CDR3 region: CASSTGQEFFYEQYF. The DNA is as follows: TGTGCCAGCAGCACGGGACAGGAATTCTTCTACGAGCAGTACTTC.